A selection of T cell receptor beta chains follows, all from one sample in a study of T cell responses to AZD1222 COVID-19 vaccine. Produced via immunoSEQ multiplex PCR; TCRdb's table is partial and in-frame only. The sample carries 200,000 or so clones, about 90% recorded once. Sequenced here: peripheral blood, sampled on day 0 of MenACWY control vaccination. All receptors come from an adult in good health. CDR3s include the opening cysteine and the closing phenylalanine or tryptophan. The D gene is left open where the match is weak. Clone size is stated in some rows and not others, as once, few, many or a class when expanded.

NA	TRBV14	NA	TRBJ1-1	TGTGCCAGCAGTCACGGGGGTAGCACTGAAGCTTTCTTT	CASSHGGSTEAFF
NA	TRBV4-2	NA	TRBJ1-5	TGTGCCAGCAGCCAAGAGTCCCCCACATGGGGCAATCAGCCCCAGCATTTT	CASSQESPTWGNQPQHF
TRBD1	TRBV9	NA	TRBJ1-2	TGTGCCAGCAGCGGCGGGACAGGGGTTTATGGCTACACCTTC	CASSGGTGVYGYTF
TRBD2	TRBV6-5	NA	TRBJ2-5	TGTGCCAGCACCACCGGAGGAGCGGGGGAAGAGACCCAGTACTTC	CASTTGGAGEETQYF
NA	TRBV25-1	NA	TRBJ1-1	TGTGCCAGCAAAGGACACCCGAACACTGAAGCTTTCTTT	CASKGHPNTEAFF
NA	TRBV18	NA	TRBJ1-2	TGTGCCAGCTCACCGGGTAATCCTACTAACTATGGCTACACCTTC	CASSPGNPTNYGYTF
NA	TRBV9	NA	TRBJ1-5	TGTGCCAGCAGCGGGGACGGTAGCAATCAGCCCCAGCATTTT	CASSGDGSNQPQHF
TRBD1	TRBV19	once	TRBJ2-5	TGTGCCAGTAGTCCCTGGACAGGCCAAGAGACCCAGTACTTC	CASSPWTGQETQYF
NA	TRBV14	NA	TRBJ2-2	TGTGCCAGCAGCCAAGAGAACAGCCGGTACACCGGGGAGCTGTTTTTT	CASSQENSRYTGELFF
NA	TRBV9	few	TRBJ1-3	TGTGCCAGCAGCGTAGGGCTGAGCGTACACAACTCTGGAAACACCATATATTTT	CASSVGLSVHNSGNTIYF
NA	TRBV11-3	NA	TRBJ1-2	TGTGCCAGCATGGGCGGACAGTCCGATGGCTACACCTTC	CASMGGQSDGYTF
NA	TRBV18	NA	TRBJ2-3	TGTGCCAGCTCACCCGTCACCGGGGTTTCACAGTATTTT	CASSPVTGVSQYF
NA	TRBV10-3	NA	TRBJ1-2	TGTGCCATCAGTGAGAGGACCGGCGTCAATTATGGCTACACCTTC	CAISERTGVNYGYTF
NA	TRBV6-2/TRBV6-3	NA	TRBJ1-2	TGTGCCAGCAGTATGGACACTTATGGCTACACCTTC	CASSMDTYGYTF
NA	TRBV5-6	NA	TRBJ2-1	TGTGCCAGCAGCGCGAACAACAATGAGCAGTTCTTC	CASSANNNEQFF
NA	TRBV6-5	NA	TRBJ1-5	TGTGCCAGCAGGGGGGGCTCAGGGAGCAATCAGCCCCAGCATTTT	CASRGGSGSNQPQHF
NA	TRBV11-3	few	TRBJ2-7	TGTGCCAGCAGCTTAGCTGGGGGGCCACTCTACGAGCAGTACTTC	CASSLAGGPLYEQYF
NA	TRBV9	NA	TRBJ2-3	TGTGCCAGCAGCGTTAGGGGCGGTGTCACAGATACGCAGTATTTT	CASSVRGGVTDTQYF
NA	TRBV5-6	NA	TRBJ1-1	TGTGCCAGCAGCGCGGAGGCGGGAGTCAGTGAAGCTTTCTTT	CASSAEAGVSEAFF
NA	TRBV6-5	NA	TRBJ1-5	TGTGCCAGCAGCTTACAGGGCCCGAATCAGCCCCAGCATTTT	CASSLQGPNQPQHF
NA	TRBV7-9	NA	TRBJ1-2	TGTGCCAGCAGCTCCGCCCCCAGGGAAAACTATGGCTACACCTTC	CASSSAPRENYGYTF
NA	TRBV7-2	NA	TRBJ2-7	TGTGCCAGCAGCTTAGAAAGCAGGGGCGAGCAGTACTTC	CASSLESRGEQYF
NA	TRBV5-1	NA	TRBJ2-7	TGCGCCAGCAGGCTTACAGGGAACGAGCAGTACTTC	CASRLTGNEQYF
NA	TRBV28	NA	TRBJ2-7	TGTGCCAGCAGCCGACAGGCCCCCTACGAGCAGTACTTC	CASSRQAPYEQYF
TRBD1	TRBV5-4	NA	TRBJ1-1	TGTGCCAGCAAGGCACAGGGGGCCGGCACTGAAGCTTTCTTT	CASKAQGAGTEAFF
NA	TRBV2	once	TRBJ2-1	TGTGCCAGCAGTAGTGACAGGCGAAACAATGAGCAGTTCTTC	CASSSDRRNNEQFF
NA	TRBV11-3	once	TRBJ2-7	TGTGCCAGCAGCTTAAAAGACCTCTCCTACGAGCAGTACTTC	CASSLKDLSYEQYF
TRBD1	TRBV7-9	NA	TRBJ2-2	TGTGCCAGCAGCGGGACAGGGATCGGGGAGCTGTTTTTT	CASSGTGIGELFF